This is a list of T cell receptor beta chains from one sample in a study of blood T cell repertoires in COVID-19. Clones were sequenced by immunoSEQ multiplex PCR, and TCRdb holds only the in-frame ones, with some missing. The data show hundreds of thousands of clones, around 90% seen once. Specimen: peripheral blood. These receptors came from a man aged 18 to 29 with active or convalescent COVID-19. CDR3s include the opening cysteine and the closing phenylalanine or tryptophan. The order of the fields is V gene, clone size, D gene, J gene, CDR3 DNA, CDR3 protein. D genes are given only for firm matches. The size field is filled for only some rows; it gives once, few, many or a size class.

TRBV20-1,NA,NA,TRBJ1-3,TGCAGTGCTAGTCCCAGGGGCCTCCGAGGAAACACCATATATTTT,CSASPRGLRGNTIYF
TRBV19,NA,TRBD1,TRBJ2-7,TGTGCCAGTAGTTCCACAGGGGGACCTTACGAGCAGTACTTC,CASSSTGGPYEQYF
TRBV19,NA,TRBD1,TRBJ1-5,TGTGCCAGTAGTACAGGGACAGGGTATAGCAATCAGCCCCAGCATTTT,CASSTGTGYSNQPQHF
TRBV4-1,NA,TRBD1,TRBJ2-7,TGCGCCAGCAGCTCCGGGACAGGGGGCGAATACGAGCAGTACTTC,CASSSGTGGEYEQYF
TRBV19,NA,TRBD1,TRBJ1-2,TGTGCCAGTCTCGGACAGGGCCGATCGTACTATGGCTACACCTTC,CASLGQGRSYYGYTF
TRBV3-1/TRBV3-2,NA,NA,TRBJ2-3,TGTGCCAGCACCGATGAGGGCACAGATACGCAGTATTTT,CASTDEGTDTQYF
TRBV13,NA,NA,TRBJ1-1,TGTGCCAGCAGCTTAGATGGCGGGCCGAACACTGAAGCTTTCTTT,CASSLDGGPNTEAFF
TRBV11-3,NA,TRBD1,TRBJ1-1,TGTGCCAGCAGCTTCAACAGGGGAACTGAAGCTTTCTTT,CASSFNRGTEAFF
TRBV21-1,NA,NA,TRBJ2-1,TGTGCCAGCCTCAATAGTGGGGATGGGGGGAGCCACTCCTACAATGAGCAGTTCTTC,CASLNSGDGGSHSYNEQFF
TRBV19,NA,NA,TRBJ1-4,TGTGCCACCTCCCAACTCAGGGGTAATGAAAAACTGTTTTTT,CATSQLRGNEKLFF
TRBV28,NA,NA,TRBJ1-2,TGTGCCAGCAGTGGACTGCTTGGCTACACCTTC,CASSGLLGYTF
TRBV7-2,NA,TRBD2,TRBJ2-2,TGTGCCAGCAGCTTAGCGTCGCTAGCGGGACACGCCGGGGAGCTGTTTTTT,CASSLASLAGHAGELFF
TRBV19,NA,NA,TRBJ1-1,TGTGCCAGTAGCACAGGGTTACGGGCTGAAGCTTTCTTT,CASSTGLRAEAFF
TRBV12-3/TRBV12-4,NA,NA,TRBJ1-3,TGTGCCAGCAGCAACCTGGGGGCCGCCATATATTTT,CASSNLGAAIYF
TRBV19,once,TRBD1,TRBJ1-2,TGTGCCAGTAGTACCCCGGGACAGGGGCCTGGCTACACCTTC,CASSTPGQGPGYTF
TRBV6-6,NA,TRBD1,TRBJ1-5,TGTGCCAGCAGACAGGGGAATAGCAATCAGCCCCAGCATTTT,CASRQGNSNQPQHF
TRBV6-5,NA,NA,TRBJ2-7,TGTGCCAGCAGCGGACGGGACAAGATCTACGAGCAGTACTTC,CASSGRDKIYEQYF
TRBV27,NA,TRBD1,TRBJ1-2,TGTGCCAGCAGTTGGGGACAGGGTGACTATGGCTACACCTTC,CASSWGQGDYGYTF
TRBV7-8,NA,TRBD2,TRBJ2-3,TGTGCCAGCAGCTTGACTAGCGGGTTACCTAGCACAGATACGCAGTATTTT,CASSLTSGLPSTDTQYF
TRBV5-8,NA,NA,TRBJ2-1,TGTGCCAGCAGCCGGAGCTATGAATACAATGAGCAGTTCTTC,CASSRSYEYNEQFF
TRBV10-3,few,NA,TRBJ1-2,TGTGCCATCAGTGAGTCCGGGGATGGCTACACCTTC,CAISESGDGYTF
TRBV9,NA,TRBD1,TRBJ2-1,TGTGCCAGCAGCGTACCTCGAGGACAGGTAAATGGAAATAATGAGCAGTTCTTC,CASSVPRGQVNGNNEQFF
TRBV3-1/TRBV3-2,once,TRBD2,TRBJ2-3,TGTGCCAGCAGCCAAGGGCCTAGCGGGGCTTATACGCAGTATTTT,CASSQGPSGAYTQYF
TRBV29-1,NA,TRBD1,TRBJ1-2,TGCAGCGTTGGACCCACAGGGGGAACCTATGGCTACACCTTC,CSVGPTGGTYGYTF
TRBV29-1,NA,TRBD1,TRBJ1-2,TGCAGCGTGAGGTTCCCGGGACAGGGCTATGGCTACACCTTC,CSVRFPGQGYGYTF
TRBV7-2,NA,TRBD1,TRBJ1-1,TGTGCCAGCATCCAGACAGGGTTGACTGAAGCTTTCTTT,CASIQTGLTEAFF
TRBV6-5,once,NA,TRBJ2-3,TGTGCCAGCAAGGCGGGGACGTACACAGATACGCAGTATTTT,CASKAGTYTDTQYF
TRBV5-4,NA,TRBD1,TRBJ1-2,TGTGCCAGCAGAGATCTAGGACAGGGTTTCCGTGGCTACACCTTC,CASRDLGQGFRGYTF
TRBV11-2,NA,TRBD2,TRBJ2-2,TGTGCCAGCAGCTTAGGGCCGGCCGGGGGGAGGACCGGGGAGCTGTTTTTT,CASSLGPAGGRTGELFF
TRBV7-8,NA,NA,TRBJ2-2,TGTGCCAGCAGCTCCGGTTTATTGAACACCGGGGAGCTGTTTTTT,CASSSGLLNTGELFF
TRBV6-1,once,TRBD1,TRBJ1-1,TGTGCCAGCAGTGATTGGAGGGGGCAGGGCACTGAAGCTTTCTTT,CASSDWRGQGTEAFF
TRBV5-1,NA,NA,TRBJ2-1,TGCGCCAGCAGCTTACTCAGGGAAGGGGATGAGCAGTTCTTC,CASSLLREGDEQFF
TRBV6-1,NA,TRBD2,TRBJ2-3,TGTGCCAGCAGTGAAATGCGGGGGGCAGGGACAGATACGCAGTATTTT,CASSEMRGAGTDTQYF
TRBV27,NA,TRBD1,TRBJ1-2,TGTGCCAGCAGTCCAGGGGGCTATGGCTACACCTTC,CASSPGGYGYTF
TRBV2,once,NA,TRBJ1-1,TGTGCCAGCAGCCTAACAGGGTTGATGAACACTGAAGCTTTCTTT,CASSLTGLMNTEAFF
TRBV6-5,NA,NA,TRBJ2-1,TGTGCCAGCACCATGACAGCAACCTCCTACAATGAGCAGTTCTTC,CASTMTATSYNEQFF
TRBV7-9,NA,NA,TRBJ2-6,TGTGCCAGCAGCTTCACGGGACTCGACTCTGGGGCCAACGTCCTGACTTTC,CASSFTGLDSGANVLTF
TRBV12-3/TRBV12-4,NA,NA,TRBJ2-1,TGTGCCAGCAGAACCGGGTCACAGGAGTTCTTC,CASRTGSQEFF
TRBV25-1,NA,TRBD1,TRBJ1-1,TGTGCCAGCAGTGACCCCTCGACAGGGGACACTGAAGCTTTCTTT,CASSDPSTGDTEAFF
TRBV12-3/TRBV12-4,once,NA,TRBJ2-5,TGTGCCAGCAGGCCCCTCTCCCGGGAGACCCAGTACTTC,CASRPLSRETQYF
TRBV7-9,NA,NA,TRBJ2-1,TGTGCCAGCAGCTTAGGAGTGAATGAGCAGTTCTTC,CASSLGVNEQFF
TRBV19,few,TRBD1,TRBJ1-5,TGTGCCAGTAGTAACAGGGGGCTTAGCAATCAGCCCCAGCATTTT,CASSNRGLSNQPQHF